This T cell receptor beta chain was identified during a study of regulatory T cells in long-lasting Graves disease. Time point denoted: newly diagnosed GD, antithyroid drugs for less than 3 months. Extracted PBMC RNA gave rise to the TCR library. CDR3-region Arm-PCR and iRepertoire HTBI primers produced the TCR beta libraries. MiXCR, run by TCRdb on the multiplex PCR reads, gives a single entry per CDR3 protein. The sample lists fewer than 550,000 distinct CDR3 sequences; around 16% were seen once. The sample holds a few counts of this clonotype. Its target is unknown. Study-level results: The study found lower TCR diversity in persistent Graves' patients than in newly diagnosed ones.

The same specimen was also included in a second study, on T cells in Graves' hyperthyroidism and ophthalmopathy. That paper adds: TCR CDR3 regions were first amplified by RT-PCR with HTBI primers.

Sequenced material: peripheral blood mononuclear cells (PBMCs), taken at new diagnosis, from a patient treated with antithyroid drugs. The source is a woman aged 35-60 years with Graves disease.

CDR3 nucleotides: TGTGCCATCAGACCGGACAGCTCTGGAAACACCATATATTTT. This sequence encodes CAIRPDSSGNTIYF. The V gene is TRBV10-3, the J gene TRBJ1-3; D may be TRBD1 (6 bases). V was trimmed by 6 bases and J by 0 bases, leaving 9 bases between them. The CDR3 is 14 amino acids. CDR1 and CDR2 from the germline V gene are ENHRY and SYGVKD.